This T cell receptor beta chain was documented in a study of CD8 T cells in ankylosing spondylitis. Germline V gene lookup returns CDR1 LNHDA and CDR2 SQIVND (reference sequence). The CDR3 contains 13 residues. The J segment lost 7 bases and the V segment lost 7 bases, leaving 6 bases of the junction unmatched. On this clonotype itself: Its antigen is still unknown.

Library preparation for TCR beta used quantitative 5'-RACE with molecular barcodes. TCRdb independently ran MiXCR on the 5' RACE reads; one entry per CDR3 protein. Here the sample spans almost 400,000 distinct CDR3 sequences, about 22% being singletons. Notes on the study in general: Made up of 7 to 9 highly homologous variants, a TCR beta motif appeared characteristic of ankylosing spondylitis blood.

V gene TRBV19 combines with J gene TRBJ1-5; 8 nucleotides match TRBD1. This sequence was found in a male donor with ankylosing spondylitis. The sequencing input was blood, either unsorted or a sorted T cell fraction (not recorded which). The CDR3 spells CASTTDRVQPQHF. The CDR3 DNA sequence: TGTGCCAGTACCACGGACAGGGTCCAGCCCCAGCATTTT.